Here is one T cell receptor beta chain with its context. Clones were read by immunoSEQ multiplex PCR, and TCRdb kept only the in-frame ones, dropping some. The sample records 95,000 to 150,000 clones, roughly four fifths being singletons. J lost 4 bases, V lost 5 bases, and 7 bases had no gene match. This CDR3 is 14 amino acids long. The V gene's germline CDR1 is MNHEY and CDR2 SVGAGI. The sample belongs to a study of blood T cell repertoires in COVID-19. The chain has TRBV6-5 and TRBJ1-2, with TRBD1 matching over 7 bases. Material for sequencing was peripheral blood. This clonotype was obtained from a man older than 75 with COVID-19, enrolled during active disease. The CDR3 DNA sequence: TGTGCCAGCAGTCTAGGGGGCGCATTCTATGGCTACACCTTC. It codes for CASSLGGAFYGYTF.